The present entry profiles one T cell receptor beta chain with its context. The sample comes from a study of blood T cell repertoires in COVID-19. Background on the study: COVID-19 samples, acute and convalescent, were from the United States, Italy and Spain.

The CDR3 consists of 16 residues. In germline, CDR1 is SGHAT, CDR2 FQDESV (reference sequence). V lost 5 bases to trimming and J lost 3 bases; unmatched junction nucleotides: 9. Across about two dozen US areas, participants ranged in age from about 18 to 90 years. Before being deemed recovered, Cohort 3 donors had two negative PCRs, clearance, or symptom resolution. Authors' processing steps: By means of reference gene primer amplification, nucleated cell counts were estimated. Libraries were prepared by immunoSEQ multiplex PCR; TCRdb keeps only in-frame clonotypes and omits some of them. Clone size and the V and J calls come from that table; the DNA yielded D and trimming. Among 360,000 or so clones listed, roughly 84% were seen once.

The sequencing sample was made of PBMCs or T cells enriched from blood (not recorded which). The sequence was collected from a woman aged 25 to 45 who had recovered from COVID-19. V is TRBV11-1 and J is TRBJ2-3; 9 bases match TRBD2. CDR3 residues: CASSRIGAGGTDTQYF. In DNA form, the CDR3 reads TGTGCCAGCAGCCGAATAGGCGCGGGGGGGACAGATACGCAGTATTTT.